The clone carrying this T cell receptor beta chain appeared many times. The antigen remains undetermined. These data come from a study of Graves' ophthalmopathy and Graves' hyperthyroidism. In the study overall: Peripheral blood was gathered at the point of initial diagnosis, before any treatment started.

Clinical symptoms and serum thyroxine were used for diagnosis; TRAb, thyroid ultrasound and orbital computed tomography were also relied on. PBMCs were isolated from a 10 ml sample of fresh peripheral blood. Regarding the study as a whole: A model built from 13 signatures distinguished ophthalmopathy from stable hyperthyroidism with approximately 90% sensitivity and about 80% specificity.

This CDR3 has 13 amino acids. Trimming removed 5 bases at V and 2 bases at J, with 9 bases between. From germline, CDR1 is MNHEY and CDR2 SVGEGT. As the template, RNA transcripts were used to amplify TCR beta CDR3 regions. Amplification began with first-round RT-PCR using HTBI primers, then second-round multiplex PCR was performed. TCRdb re-called the multiplex PCR reads with MiXCR, one entry per CDR3 protein. This table has roughly 160,000 distinct CDR3 sequences, approximately 40% appearing once. The chain carries TRBV6-2 or TRBV6-3 and TRBJ2-5; a weak D match, TRBD1 (6 bases). The clonotype comes from a man aged 25-45 years with Graves' ophthalmopathy. Sequenced material: peripheral blood. CDR3 in amino acids: CASSQGPQETQYF. The CDR3 region has the DNA TGTGCCAGCAGTCAGGGGCCACAAGAGACCCAGTACTTC.